At least ten counts were recorded for the clone carrying this T cell receptor (beta chain). As yet, its antigen is unknown. This entry is derived from a study of response to subunit inactivated influenza vaccine. Study-level results: Every seasonal influenza vaccination brings in few new T cells, the authors suggested.

The CDR3 totals 16 residues. Trimming removed 0 bases from V and 2 bases from J; junction bases left unmatched: 4. Germline CDR1 reads LNHNV; CDR2 reads YYDKDF (reference sequence). MiXCR, applied by TCRdb to the RT-PCR reads, yields one record per CDR3 protein. The sample has around 710,000 distinct CDR3 sequences, 14% seen once. This TCR came from a middle-aged man who received an inactivated influenza vaccine. V and J are TRBV15 and TRBJ1-2, with 9 bases identical to TRBD1. The sequencing here drew on PBMCs from blood, taken less than 15 days before vaccination. CDR3 sequence: CATSRDLDRGNYGYTF. In DNA form, the CDR3 reads TGTGCCACCAGCAGAGATTTAGACAGGGGGAACTATGGCTACACCTTC. The full variable domain, rest sourced from reference TRBV15 and TRBJ1-2, is DAMVIQNPRYQVTQFGKPVTLSCSQTLNHNVMYWYQQKSSQAPKLLFHYYDKDFNNEADTPDNFQSRRPNTSFCFLDIRSPGLGDTAMYLCATSRDLDRGNYGYTFGSGTRLTVV.